The TCR beta chain described here comes from a study of graft-versus-host responses after intestinal transplantation. Study as a whole: Each patient got anti-thymocyte globulin induction, then tacrolimus and steroids for three to four years. Broader study findings: Patients who carried graft-donor T cell macrochimerism also had high graft-versus-host to host-versus-graft clonal ratios in their allografts. GvH clonotypes were identified within recipient marrow, with a subset emerging first in ileum or blood. Circulating GvH clone levels at their peak were associated with HvG declines (early post-transplant).

The CDR3 is 12 amino acids. Generated by immunoSEQ multiplex PCR, the TCRdb table keeps only in-frame clones and is missing some. The table records 70,000 or so clones, over 75% of them present only once. Note on this clone: What it recognizes is unknown.

Specimen: unstimulated CD4+ T cells sorted from spleen or lymph node cells, collected before transplant. The TCR was taken from a human donor who was the organ donor for an intestinal transplant. The chain employs TRBV21-1 and TRBJ2-7; no DNA check was done on the table's D call, TRBD2. TRBV21-1 has pseudogene status. This CDR3 reads CASSSGDYEQYV. The DNA for the CDR3 is TGTGCCAGCAGCAGCGGGGACTACGAGCAGTACGTC.